The 27 T cell receptor beta chains reported below all come from one sample, sequenced in a study of T-cell reconstitution after alpha-beta-depleted transplantation in children. Researchers prepared the TCRbeta library using unique molecular identifiers, the study reports. TCRdb called the PCR reads again in MiXCR, with one record for every CDR3 protein. The profile shows 750,000 to 950,000 distinct CDR3 sequences, under 20% of them singletons. The sequencing here drew on PBMCs, mostly from graft donor cells, taken 360 days after TCRalphabeta/CD19-depleted stem cell transplant. These receptors all stem from a male patient under 18 who had a stem cell transplant for acute lymphoblastic leukemia, so the T cells may come from the graft donor.

This clonotype was observed a few times. The CDR3 coding sequence is TGTGCCAGCAGCACGGGACAGGGGATAGCAGATACGCAGTATTTT. This translates into CASSTGQGIADTQYF. This chain uses TRBV12-3 or TRBV12-4 with TRBJ2-3; 10 nucleotides match TRBD1. V trimming: 6 bases; J trimming: 4 bases; junction bases outside the gene matches: 7. There are 15 residues in the CDR3.

This clonotype has only a few counts. The V gene is TRBV12-3 or TRBV12-4, the J gene TRBJ1-5; D is undetermined. Trimming removed 3 bases from V and 2 bases from J, with 11 bases in between. The CDR3 length is 15 residues. The CDR3 protein is CASSFWRVGNQPQHF. Written as DNA, the CDR3 is TGTGCCAGCAGTTTTTGGAGGGTGGGCAATCAGCCCCAGCATTTT.

This clonotype was counted many times. The V call is TRBV19, the J call TRBJ2-2, with D unclear. Per germline, CDR1 LNHDA and CDR2 SQIVND (reference sequence). The germline V and J ends were trimmed by 1 base and 4 bases, with 7 bases remaining between them. The CDR3 runs to 14 residues. The CDR3 is CASSIAGSTGELFF. The CDR3 nucleotides read TGTGCCAGTAGTATAGCTGGGTCCACCGGGGAGCTGTTTTTT.

About this clonotype: With a much larger clone just one base away, this may be a read error. The V call is TRBV2, the J call TRBJ2-1; D call uncertain. Trimming shortened V by 6 bases and J by 0 bases, and 6 bases separated the two germline ends. Germline CDR1 SNHLY, CDR2 FYNNEI. This CDR3 is 13 amino acids long. The CDR3 nucleotides read TGTGCCAGCAGGAAGAGCTCCTACAATGAGCAGTTCTTC. Its protein is CASRKSSYNEQFF.

This clonotype was detected a few times. The J gene is TRBJ2-1, the V gene TRBV15, with 9 bases aligning to TRBD1. Germline V CDR1 and CDR2: LNHNV, YYDKDF (reference sequence). The CDR3 consists of 17 residues. The trim removed 1 base at V and 5 bases at J, leaving 9 bases unmatched. The CDR3 sequence is CATSRGTGTGWNNEQFF. In nucleotides, the CDR3 is TGTGCCACCAGCAGAGGAACGGGGACAGGGTGGAACAATGAGCAGTTCTTC. The full variable domain, in which reference TRBV15 and TRBJ2-1 provide the parts outside the CDR3, is DAMVIQNPRYQVTQFGKPVTLSCSQTLNHNVMYWYQQKSSQAPKLLFHYYDKDFNNEADTPDNFQSRRPNTSFCFLDIRSPGLGDTAMYLCATSRGTGTGWNNEQFFGPGTRLTVL.

The V gene is TRBV3-1, the J gene TRBJ2-2, with 8 bases lining up with TRBD1. V was clipped by 10 bases and J by 6 bases; unmatched bases: 4. Germline lookup yields CDR1 LGHDT and CDR2 YNNKEL (reference sequence). This CDR3 has 12 residues. The CDR3 loop reads CATEDRAGELFF. Written as DNA, the CDR3 is TGTGCCACCGAGGACAGGGCCGGGGAGCTGTTTTTT.

As DNA, the CDR3 is TGTGCCAGCTCACTAGCGGGGCCCCACACAGATACGCAGTATTTT. It translates to CASSLAGPHTDTQYF. This rearrangement joins TRBV18 to TRBJ2-3; 8 bases map to TRBD2. The germline gives CDR1 KGHSH, CDR2 LQKENI. This CDR3 is built from 15 residues. V trimming: 4 bases; J trimming: 2 bases; junction bases outside the gene matches: 5.

This sequence joins TRBV7-8 and TRBJ2-3; 7 bases align to TRBD2. CDR1 is SGHVS, CDR2 FQNEAQ, per germline. The CDR3 covers 17 residues. The ends lost 3 bases at V and 5 bases at J; junction bases unmatched: 14. The CDR3 sequence is CASSFLGSGLVQDTQYF. Written as DNA, the CDR3 is TGTGCCAGCAGCTTTTTGGGGTCCGGACTAGTTCAAGATACGCAGTATTTT. The full variable domain, its missing parts supplied by reference TRBV7-8 and TRBJ2-3, is GAGVSQSPRYKVAKRGQDVALRCDPISGHVSLFWYQQALGQGPEFLTYFQNEAQLDKSGLPSDRFFAERPEGSVSTLKIQRTQQEDSAVYLCASSFLGSGLVQDTQYFGPGTRLTVL.

This clonotype was picked up a small number of times. The gene calls are TRBV10-3 and TRBJ2-1; 8 bases fit TRBD2. V lost 4 bases, J lost 9 bases, and 11 bases stayed unmatched. Germline CDR1 reads ENHRY; CDR2 reads SYGVKD. The CDR3 is 15 residues long. Here the CDR3 reads CAISAGRAGGVEQFF. The CDR3 nucleotides read TGTGCCATCAGTGCAGGAAGGGCGGGAGGAGTTGAGCAGTTCTTC.

This clonotype has a count of ten or more. The CDR3 region is CAISQRASTDTQYF. Written as DNA, the CDR3 is TGTGCCATCTCCCAAAGAGCTAGCACAGATACGCAGTATTTT. The V gene is TRBV12-3 or TRBV12-4, the J gene TRBJ2-3; D call uncertain. V was cut by 10 bases and J by 0 bases, with 14 bases left in between. The CDR3 runs 14 residues.

The rearrangement links TRBV21-1 to TRBJ2-7; the DNA was not compared with TRBD1, the D call given in the table. TRBV21-1 is shown as a pseudogene. There are 19 residues in the CDR3. The CDR3 protein is CASSKGPQNRDRGRYEQYF. CDR3 nucleotide sequence: TGTGCCAGCAGCAAAGGCCCGCAAAACCGGGACAGGGGGCGCTACGAGCAGTACTTC.

There are a few counts of this clonotype. This chain links TRBV11-2 with TRBJ2-1, with 8 bases fitting TRBD1. Germline lookup yields CDR1 SGHAT and CDR2 FQNNGV. J gave up 6 bases and V 2 bases, and 15 bases lay outside the gene matches. The CDR3 length is 18 residues. The CDR3 sequence: CASSLNVGRTGSPNEQFF. Written as DNA, the CDR3 is TGTGCCAGCAGCTTAAACGTGGGAAGGACAGGGTCTCCCAATGAGCAGTTCTTC.

The rearrangement links TRBV28 to TRBJ2-3; the D call may be TRBD1 or TRBD2 (5 bases each). The V gene lost 6 bases and the J gene lost 0 bases, with 13 bases spanning the gap. The CDR3 is 15 residues long. Germline CDR1 is MDHEN and CDR2 is SYDVKM. The chain's CDR3 is CASSWDHHSTDTQYF. DNA of the CDR3: TGTGCCAGCAGCTGGGACCACCATAGCACAGATACGCAGTATTTT.

J is TRBJ2-3 and V is TRBV11-1; D is ambiguous. This CDR3 contains 19 residues. CDR1 and CDR2 (germline): SGHAT, FQDESV (reference sequence). Trimming stripped 3 bases from V and 4 bases from J, with 26 bases between. The CDR3 coding sequence is TGTGCCAGCAGCTTCGCTTACCTAGGGCCGGACCTAAAGGCAGATACGCAGTATTTT. Residues: CASSFAYLGPDLKADTQYF.

This clonotype was detected only a few times. V and J are TRBV10-3 and TRBJ2-3; the D gene could be TRBD1 or TRBD2 (5 bases each). The V gene's germline CDR1 is ENHRY and CDR2 SYGVKD. Trimming shortened V by 2 bases and J by 4 bases, and 10 bases separated the two germline ends. CDR3 length equals 14 residues. Written as DNA, the CDR3 is TGTGCCATCAGTGAGGGGAGAGGGGCAGATACGCAGTATTTT. This gives the protein CAISEGRGADTQYF.

The rearrangement links TRBV18 to TRBJ2-7; D gene unclear. Trimming removed 0 bases at V and 2 bases at J, with 11 bases between. This CDR3 has 15 residues. In germline, CDR1 is KGHSH, CDR2 LQKENI. The CDR3 protein is CASSPPGSPTYEQYF. The CDR3 bases are TGTGCCAGCTCACCACCGGGTAGCCCAACCTACGAGCAGTACTTC. Full variable domain (rest looked up from reference TRBV18 and TRBJ2-7): NAGVMQNPRHLVRRRGQEARLRCSPMKGHSHVYWYRQLPEEGLKFMVYLQKENIIDESGMPKERFSAEFPKEGPSILRIQQVVRGDSAAYFCASSPPGSPTYEQYFGPGTRLTVT.

The V call is TRBV5-1, the J call TRBJ1-5, with D perhaps matching TRBD1 (5 bases). V was shortened by 4 bases and J by 5 bases, with 16 bases between the two germline ends. Germline CDR1 and CDR2: SGHRS and YFSETQ. This CDR3 has 15 residues. CDR3: CASSPVWGRDQPQHF. The CDR3 DNA follows: TGCGCCAGCAGCCCGGTGTGGGGCAGGGATCAGCCCCAGCATTTT. Variable domain in full (rest from reference TRBV5-1 and TRBJ1-5): KAGVTQTPRYLIKTRGQQVTLSCSPISGHRSVSWYQQTPGQGLQFLFEYFSETQRNKGNFPGRFSGRQFSNSRSEMNVSTLELGDSALYLCASSPVWGRDQPQHFGDGTRLSIL.

V is TRBV7-9 and J is TRBJ2-2; D is uncertain. V was pared by 7 bases and J by 4 bases, with 19 bases between. Germline loops: CDR1 SEHNR, CDR2 FQNEAQ (reference sequence). There are 16 residues in the CDR3. The CDR3 sequence is CASTEIYVWGTGELFF. The CDR3 region has the DNA TGTGCCAGCACCGAAATCTACGTATGGGGCACCGGGGAGCTGTTTTTT.

The chain couples TRBV7-3 to TRBJ2-1, with 9 bases matching TRBD1. CDR3 length: 15 amino acids. J lost 3 bases, V lost 5 bases, and 5 bases had no gene match. CDR1 and CDR2 (germline): SGHTA, FQGTGA. CDR3 nucleotides: TGTGCCAGCAGCGCTACAGGGGGCATCTACAATGAGCAGTTCTTC. Protein sequence: CASSATGGIYNEQFF.

This clonotype was seen only once. The J gene is TRBJ1-4, the V gene TRBV5-4; no clear D gene. Trimming took 4 bases from V and 0 from J, leaving 13 bases between them. CDR3 length: 16 residues. Per the germline V gene, CDR1 is SGHNT and CDR2 is YYREEE (reference sequence). The CDR3 DNA follows: TGTGCCAGCAGCGGCGGCCGCCCGTCAACTAATGAAAAACTGTTTTTT. It yields the protein CASSGGRPSTNEKLFF. The whole variable domain, filled in from reference TRBV5-4 and TRBJ1-4, reads ETGVTQSPTHLIKTRGQQVTLRCSSQSGHNTVSWYQQALGQGPQFIFQYYREEENGRGNFPPRFSGLQFPNYSSELNVNALELDDSALYLCASSGGRPSTNEKLFFGSGTQLSVL.

There are many counts of this clonotype. The chain employs TRBV12-3 or TRBV12-4 and TRBJ2-7, with 8 bases matching TRBD1. The ends lost 6 bases at V and 0 bases at J; junction bases unmatched: 7. CDR3 length equals 15 residues. The CDR3 DNA reads as TGTGCCAGCAGAAGGACAGGGCCCGACTCCTACGAGCAGTACTTC. It is translated as CASRRTGPDSYEQYF.

This clonotype was seen a handful of times. The rearrangement joins TRBV25-1 to TRBJ1-1, with D unresolved. Per the germline V gene, CDR1 is MGHDK and CDR2 is SYGVNS. Trimming shortened V by 1 base and J by 4 bases, and 10 bases separated the two germline ends. CDR3 length: 14 amino acids. DNA of the CDR3: TGTGCCAGCAGTGAATCGAATGGGGTCACTGAAGCTTTCTTT. It encodes CASSESNGVTEAFF.

The chain joins TRBV5-4 to TRBJ2-3; 7 bases fit TRBD1. The J segment lost 1 base and the V segment lost 3 bases, leaving 5 bases of the junction unmatched. The CDR3 runs to 15 residues. Germline V gene data show CDR1 as SGHNT and CDR2 as YYREEE (reference sequence). This CDR3 reads CASSSQGVGTDTQYF. The CDR3 coding sequence is TGTGCCAGCAGCTCGCAGGGGGTAGGCACAGATACGCAGTATTTT.

Only a few counts were recorded for this clonotype. This sequence joins TRBV7-9 and TRBJ1-5, with D unclear. The germline V and J ends were trimmed by 1 base and 8 bases, with 6 bases remaining between them. There are 12 residues in the CDR3. Germline CDR1 is SEHNR and CDR2 is FQNEAQ (reference sequence). The CDR3 sequence: CASSLGGEPQHF. In DNA, the CDR3 is TGTGCCAGCAGCTTAGGTGGAGAGCCCCAGCATTTT. Full variable domain (remainder filled in from reference TRBV7-9 and TRBJ1-5): DTGVSQNPRHKITKRGQNVTFRCDPISEHNRLYWYRQTLGQGPEFLTYFQNEAQLEKSRLLSDRFSAERPKGSFSTLEIQRTEQGDSAMYLCASSLGGEPQHFGDGTRLSIL.

This clonotype was observed a handful of times. DNA for the CDR3: TGTGCCAGCAGCCCGACTGATAGGGCCAACGTCCTGACTTTC. Translated, it gives CASSPTDRANVLTF. The genes are TRBV7-9 and TRBJ2-6, with unresolved D. The CDR3 is 14 amino acids. Trimming cost V 5 bases and J 5 bases, with 10 bases left between them. CDR1 and CDR2 from the germline V gene are SEHNR and FQNEAQ (reference sequence).

Ten or more counts support this clonotype. The rearrangement uses TRBV20-1 and TRBJ2-5; possible D gene TRBD2, 6 bases. The CDR3 is 13 amino acids. Trimming stripped 4 bases from V and 4 bases from J, with 13 bases between. Germline V gene sequence: CDR1 DFQATT, CDR2 SNEGSKA (reference sequence). In DNA form, the CDR3 reads TGCAGTGCTAAACGGGAGCTGACAGAGACCCAGTACTTC. Its protein product is CSAKRELTETQYF.

The chain recombines TRBV29-1 with TRBJ1-1, with D possibly being TRBD1 (6 bases). Germline V gene sequence: CDR1 SQVTM, CDR2 ANQGSEA. The V end lost 7 bases, the J end lost 3 bases, and 21 bases lay between the germline ends. The CDR3 runs 15 residues. CDR3 nucleotides: TGCAGCGCCGATGGGGGGGCTTTAGAGGACACTGAAGCTTTCTTT. Its translation is CSADGGALEDTEAFF.